The table lists the clone carrying this T cell receptor beta chain with many counts. Its antigen is unknown. The CDR3 sequence is 13 residues long. The V and J ends lost 4 bases and 6 bases, in that order; junction bases with no gene match: 2. The time point here: blood at routine non-recurrence follow-up after resection. Single TCR cDNA molecules each had their own unique molecular identifier. TCRdb itself ran the 5' RACE reads through MiXCR, one entry per CDR3 protein. Seen here are fewer than 100,000 distinct CDR3 sequences, just under 20% observed once, and the top ten hold around a fifth. The sample comes from a study of spatial heterogeneity in lung cancer. Study-level information: Those follow-up PBMC samples that were available underwent sequencing, at a median interval of about 2 years following resection. Study outcomes and limitations: Ubiquitous, expanded tumor-derived TCRs were more frequently observed in blood at resection than at follow-up.

The chain recombines TRBV12-3 or TRBV12-4 with TRBJ2-1; 8 positions agree with TRBD2. Sequencing was performed on PBMCs, taken at follow-up. The receptor comes from a male donor with early-stage non-small cell lung cancer. In nucleotides, the CDR3 is TGTGCCAGCAGTTCGACTAGCGCCAATGAGCAGTTCTTC. It codes for CASSSTSANEQFF.